This T cell receptor beta chain was recorded in a study of OX40 agonist ivuxolimab in advanced cancers. TCRdb keeps only in-frame clones here, not all; method: immunoSEQ multiplex PCR. The profile shows some 100,000 clones, approximately 90% of them singletons. V lost 4 bases and J lost 2, with 11 bases in between. Germline CDR1 reads LGHNA; CDR2 reads YNFKEQ. CDR3 size: 14 residues. The J gene is TRBJ1-2, the V gene TRBV4-2; D may be TRBD1 (6 bases). This receptor was identified in an adult with an advanced solid tumor such as melanoma, head and neck, liver or kidney cancer. Here the sequenced sample was CD4+ or CD8+ T cells sorted from blood, taken in a trial of the OX40 agonist ivuxolimab. Here the CDR3 DNA reads TGTGCCAGCAGCCTGACTGACAGGAACTATGGCTACACCTTC. It encodes CASSLTDRNYGYTF.